This T cell receptor (beta chain) is drawn from a study of T cell changes during pregnancy in multiple sclerosis. Here immunoSEQ multiplex PCR was the method, and the copy in TCRdb shows in-frame clones only, minus some. The repertoire holds about 92,000 clones, with over 80% as singletons. Germline-derived CDR1 and CDR2 are MNHEY and SMNVEV (reference sequence). This CDR3 has 12 amino acids. Trimming removed 7 bases from V and 5 bases from J; junction bases left unmatched: 2. The starting material was peripheral blood, obtained in the first trimester of pregnancy. This chain joins TRBV27 and TRBJ1-5; 7 bases match TRBD1. This clonotype was sampled from a female donor with multiple sclerosis, enrolled in a pregnancy study. The CDR3 DNA follows: TGTGCCAGCACGACAGGGTATCAGCCCCAGCATTTT. It translates to CASTTGYQPQHF.